The 20 T cell receptor beta chains below come from one sample, sequenced in a study of T-cell memory formation after mild COVID-19 (TCRdb year 2021). Library preparation employed 5' RACE. The data were produced on an Illumina NovaSeq 6000. TCRdb took the public reads, trimmed them with fastp at Q25, ran MiXCR for clone calling and kept in-frame beta chains. Each CDR3 protein gets just one entry, which takes the most common genes and DNA from the rows behind it. Across this sample there are fewer than 300,000 distinct CDR3 sequences, with under 20% seen only once. More than 20% of the sample is taken by the ten largest. Sequencing used PBMCs or a T cell subset sorted from them (not recorded which). The receptors stem from a man aged 18-30 years who had mild COVID-19 (a few samples of this study predate the infection). The sample titles of this study are shuffled in the database, so cell type and time point are left out; the donor was told from shared clones.

The chain recombines TRBV5-1 with TRBJ1-2, with D unresolved. Per germline, CDR1 SGHRS and CDR2 YFSETQ. CDR3 length: 14 residues. V lost 0 bases to trimming and J lost 4 bases, with 10 bases between them. The CDR3 sequence is CASSLVFQTYGYTF. CDR3 coding DNA: TGCGCCAGCAGCTTGGTGTTCCAGACCTATGGCTACACCTTC.

This clonotype was observed a single time. The gene calls are TRBV30 and TRBJ1-1, with D hard to call. V lost 5 bases to trimming and J lost 10 bases, with 14 bases between them. This CDR3 contains 11 residues. Germline V CDR1 and CDR2: GTSNPN, SVGIG (reference sequence). CDR3 region: CAWGREPRAFF. The CDR3, as DNA: TGTGCCTGGGGAAGGGAGCCCCGAGCTTTCTTT.

This clonotype showed up just a few times. The chain employs TRBV20-1 and TRBJ1-3, with D possibly being TRBD1 (6 bases). The CDR3 has 14 amino acids. Per germline, CDR1 DFQATT and CDR2 SNEGSKA (reference sequence). Trimming cost V 2 bases and J 8 bases, with 16 bases left between them. This CDR3 reads CSARFFQGRDTIYF. The CDR3, as DNA: TGCAGTGCTAGATTCTTTCAGGGGCGCGACACCATATATTTT.

The chain couples TRBV7-2 to TRBJ1-5; 10 positions agree with TRBD1. The CDR3 is 13 amino acids. The V gene end was trimmed by 6 bases and the J gene end by 5 bases; junction bases not matched to a gene: 1. Germline lookup yields CDR1 SGHTA and CDR2 FQGNSA. The CDR3 DNA reads as TGTGCCAGCAGAGGACAGGGGGATCAGCCCCAGCATTTT. This codes for CASRGQGDQPQHF.

This clonotype was recorded a few times. The chain carries TRBV6-2 or TRBV6-3 and TRBJ2-6; D is unclear. Germline CDR1 is MNHEY and CDR2 is SVGEGT. The V and J ends lost 3 bases and 2 bases respectively, with 8 bases between them. The CDR3 extends over 15 amino acids. The CDR3 here is CASSYTRPGANVLTF. The CDR3 DNA reads as TGTGCCAGCAGTTATACCCGACCTGGGGCCAACGTCCTGACTTTC.

This clonotype has only a few counts. The chain uses TRBV11-2 and TRBJ2-3; 8 bases align to TRBD2. The V gene's germline CDR1 is SGHAT and CDR2 FQNNGV. V was pared by 8 bases and J by 2 bases, with 18 bases of the junction left unmatched. The CDR3 is 18 residues long. As DNA, the CDR3 is TGTGCCAGCCCCCGAGTTATCGGGGGGGCCGATCCCACAGATACGCAGTATTTT. Translating gives CASPRVIGGADPTDTQYF.

This clonotype was found a few times. This sequence joins TRBV27 and TRBJ2-1; D is unclear. The germline V gene encodes CDR1 MNHEY and CDR2 SMNVEV (reference sequence). The ends were cut back, 3 bases at V and 1 base at J, with 10 bases in the middle. The CDR3 loop spans 15 amino acids. CDR3 DNA: TGTGCCAGCAGTTTGGGTGGGCCATCCTACAATGAGCAGTTCTTC. Translating gives CASSLGGPSYNEQFF.

This clonotype was observed at least ten times. The chain recombines TRBV5-1 with TRBJ2-3; tentatively, D is TRBD2 (6 bases). Trimming took 0 bases from V and 0 from J, leaving 8 bases between them. The germline V gene has CDR1 SGHRS and CDR2 YFSETQ. The CDR3 extends over 15 amino acids. DNA for the CDR3: TGCGCCAGCAGCTTGGGTCTAGCGAGCACAGATACGCAGTATTTT. Its protein product is CASSLGLASTDTQYF.

This clonotype was seen a few times. Germline is not matched at one junction end, which may reflect a read error. The J gene is TRBJ2-3, the V gene TRBV7-7; TRBD1 agrees at 11 bases. Germline V gives CDR1 SSHAT, CDR2 FNYEAQ (reference sequence). This CDR3 has 15 amino acids. The CDR3 loop reads CASSLGQGAGDTQYF. CDR3 DNA: TGTGCTAGCAGCTTAGGACAGGGGGCGGGAGATACGCAGTATTTT.

J is TRBJ1-1 and V is TRBV4-1, with D possibly matching TRBD1 (5 bases). The CDR3 has 17 amino acids. The V gene lost 1 base and the J gene lost 1 base, with 16 bases spanning the gap. Germline V gene sequence: CDR1 MGHRA, CDR2 YSYEKL. The CDR3 here is CASSQVSGRARNTEAFF. The CDR3 DNA sequence: TGCGCCAGCAGCCAAGTTTCAGGGCGGGCCAGGAACACTGAAGCTTTCTTT.

V is TRBV11-2 and J is TRBJ1-2; D gene ambiguous. Germline V lookup: CDR1 SGHAT, CDR2 FQNNGV. Trimming removed 1 base at V and 3 bases at J, with 12 bases between. The length of the CDR3 is 15 residues. The CDR3 DNA reads TGTGCCAGCAGCTTAGGGGGTGGAGGGCACTATGGCTACACCTTC. Protein product: CASSLGGGGHYGYTF.

V and J are TRBV5-1 and TRBJ2-1, with 10 nucleotides matching TRBD2. J gave up 4 bases and V 0 bases, and 4 bases lay outside the gene matches. The CDR3 spans 16 residues. CDR1 SGHRS and CDR2 YFSETQ come from the germline V gene. In nucleotides, the CDR3 is TGCGCCAGCAGCTTGGGTAGTAGCGGGGGGTACAATGAGCAGTTCTTC. Amino acid sequence: CASSLGSSGGYNEQFF.

This clonotype has only a few counts. The chain joins TRBV5-1 to TRBJ2-7, with 7 bases matching TRBD1. The CDR3 loop spans 13 amino acids. CDR1 and CDR2 (germline): SGHRS, YFSETQ. The ends lost 4 bases at V and 2 bases at J; junction bases unmatched: 3. This CDR3 reads CASSMGQTYEQYF. The CDR3 DNA sequence: TGCGCCAGCAGCATGGGACAGACCTACGAGCAGTACTTC.

The table lists this clonotype with many counts. V is TRBV2 and J is TRBJ2-3; 8 bases are a match to TRBD1. This CDR3 comprises 15 residues. Germline CDR1 is SNHLY and CDR2 is FYNNEI. V shed 7 bases, J shed 5 bases, and the junction held 11 bases outside the gene matches. CDR3 residues: CASTELGQGVDTQYF. CDR3 DNA sequence: TGTGCCAGCACCGAACTTGGACAGGGCGTAGATACGCAGTATTTT.

The J gene is TRBJ2-1, the V gene TRBV2; TRBD1 matches 9 bases. The CDR3 totals 15 residues. Trimming took 6 bases from V and 7 from J; bases not matched to a gene: 10. Germline CDR1 and CDR2: SNHLY and FYNNEI. CDR3 sequence: CASRLLGQGANEQFF. CDR3 DNA: TGTGCCAGCAGGTTATTGGGACAGGGTGCGAATGAGCAGTTCTTC.

The chain carries TRBV28 and TRBJ1-2; 11 bases agree with TRBD1. The CDR3 covers 13 residues. Germline CDR1 and CDR2: MDHEN and SYDVKM. Trimming at V came to 7 bases and at J to 6 bases, leaving 4 bases not matched to a gene. Written as DNA, the CDR3 is TGTGCCAGCACCTGGACAGGGGGCGATGGCTACACCTTC. Amino acid sequence: CASTWTGGDGYTF.

This clonotype has more than one count but fewer than ten. This chain joins TRBV10-3 and TRBJ1-6; D unresolved. The length of the CDR3 is 16 residues. The V end lost 2 bases, the J end lost 0 bases, and 8 bases lay between the germline ends. Germline V CDR1 and CDR2: ENHRY, SYGVKD. The CDR3 spells CAISEKASSYNSPLHF. The CDR3 DNA sequence: TGTGCCATCAGTGAGAAGGCGAGCTCCTATAATTCACCCCTCCACTTT.

The genes are TRBV12-3 or TRBV12-4 and TRBJ2-4, with D perhaps being TRBD1 or TRBD2 (5 bases each). CDR3 size: 15 residues. V lost 3 bases, J lost 2 bases, and 11 bases lay in between. The CDR3 nucleotides read TGTGCCAGCAGTTTCGAGGGGCCCCCCAAAAACATTCAGTACTTC. It specifies CASSFEGPPKNIQYF.

The chain combines TRBV5-5 with TRBJ2-7; the D gene is possibly TRBD2 (5 bases). CDR1 SGHKS and CDR2 YYEKEE come from the germline V gene (reference sequence). V was trimmed by 0 bases and J by 0 bases, leaving 10 bases between them. The length of the CDR3 is 15 residues. In DNA form, the CDR3 reads TGTGCCAGCAGCTTGGGAGGGTCTATCTCCTACGAGCAGTACGTC. Residues: CASSLGGSISYEQYV.

The chain links TRBV14 to TRBJ2-1; no reliable D call. This CDR3 is built from 10 residues. With 8 bases removed from V and 5 bases from J, the gap between germline ends came to 4 bases. Germline loops: CDR1 SGHDN, CDR2 FVKESK. The CDR3 here is CASGNNEQFF. In DNA form, the CDR3 reads TGTGCCAGCGGGAACAATGAGCAGTTCTTC.